Below, 24 T cell receptor beta chains from the same sample are listed, as sequenced in a study of T and B cells in COVID-19 patients. TRB rearrangements were amplified by multiplex PCR with BIOMED2 TRB-A/B primers. TCRdb independently ran MiXCR on the multiplex PCR reads; one entry per CDR3 protein. This table has 20,000 to 30,000 distinct CDR3 sequences, around a third appearing once. From blood, roughly 220-550 ng of genomic DNA served as TRB template. The sample comprised blood. All receptors come from a human donor who had recovered from COVID-19.

The chain combines TRBV12-3 or TRBV12-4 with TRBJ1-1; D unresolved. Trimming cost V 6 bases and J 0 bases, with 14 bases left between them. The CDR3 runs 15 residues. The CDR3 bases are TGTGCCAGCAGCCCTCAAGGGCCGTTGAACACTGAAGCTTTCTTT. Amino acid sequence: CASSPQGPLNTEAFF.

This clonotype was seen a few times. This sequence joins TRBV18 and TRBJ1-6; tentative D call: TRBD1 (5 bases). This CDR3 comprises 16 residues. V was pared by 6 bases and J by 9 bases, with 21 bases between. Germline V gene data show CDR1 as KGHSH and CDR2 as LQKENI. The CDR3 nucleotides read TGTGCCAGCTCTCCTAACCGGGACGCAGGCTCTTCACCCCTCCACTTT. It specifies CASSPNRDAGSSPLHF.

In this sample, this clonotype is medium-sized. The chain employs TRBV29-1 and TRBJ1-3; unclear D gene. The CDR3 consists of 11 residues. Germline CDR1 and CDR2: SQVTM and ANQGSEA. V was pared by 7 bases and J by 7 bases, with 11 bases between. CDR3 in DNA: TGCAGCGCCTTGGTAGCGAACACCATATATTTT. Translating gives CSALVANTIYF.

The chain links TRBV7-2 to TRBJ2-1; D is ambiguous. In germline, CDR1 is SGHTA, CDR2 FQGNSA. The CDR3 totals 15 residues. V was trimmed by 1 base and J by 2 bases, leaving 9 bases between them. The CDR3 is CASSLDAPAYNEQFF. CDR3 nucleotide sequence: TGTGCCAGCAGCTTAGATGCACCAGCCTACAATGAGCAGTTCTTC. Complete variable domain (other parts from reference TRBV7-2 and TRBJ2-1): GAGVSQSPSNKVTEKGKDVELRCDPISGHTALYWYRQSLGQGLEFLIYFQGNSAPDKSGLPSDRFSAERTGGSVSTLTIQRTQQEDSAVYLCASSLDAPAYNEQFFGPGTRLTVL.

Points on this clonotype: At one of its ends the junction is not consistent with the germline gene, which may arise from a read error. The CDR3 DNA reads TGCGCCAGCAGCTTGGAGGGGTTTAGTACAGATACGCAGTATTTT. It is translated as CASSLEGFSTDTQYF. The rearrangement joins TRBV5-4 to TRBJ2-3, with D maybe TRBD2 (6 bases). This CDR3 has 15 residues. The germline CDR1 and CDR2 sequences are SGHNT and YYREEE (reference sequence).

This clonotype was counted a few times. J is TRBJ1-1 and V is TRBV6-5; no clear D gene. The CDR3 consists of 13 residues. Germline V gene data show CDR1 as MNHEY and CDR2 as SVGAGI. V was shortened by 6 bases and J by 4 bases, with 12 bases between the two germline ends. The CDR3 nucleotides read TGTGCCAGCAGCCAGCAGGCGTCCACTGAAGCTTTCTTT. It encodes CASSQQASTEAFF.

The V call is TRBV6-5, the J call TRBJ2-5; D perhaps matches TRBD2 (5 bases). The CDR3 has 15 amino acids. CDR1 is MNHEY and CDR2 is SVGAGI in the germline V gene. V gave up 7 bases and J gave up 1 base, with 16 bases separating them. CDR3 in amino acids: CASINSEQAQETQYF. The CDR3, as DNA: TGTGCCAGCATTAATAGCGAGCAAGCCCAAGAGACCCAGTACTTC.

This clonotype was found a few times. This rearrangement joins TRBV24-1 to TRBJ2-1; D is unclear. Trimming cost V 4 bases and J 6 bases, with 6 bases left between them. The germline gives CDR1 KGHDR, CDR2 SFDVKD. The CDR3 runs 12 residues. The CDR3 DNA reads as TGTGCCACCAGTGAGAACAGCAATGAGCAGTTCTTC. Translating it yields CATSENSNEQFF.

This rearrangement joins TRBV12-3 or TRBV12-4 to TRBJ1-1; perhaps TRBD1 as D (5 bases). Trimming left V 3 bases short and J 3 bases short, with 8 bases between. The CDR3 totals 13 residues. The CDR3: CASSFGTYTEAFF. The DNA of the CDR3 is TGTGCCAGCAGTTTCGGGACCTACACTGAAGCTTTCTTT.

This clonotype rates as medium-sized. The chain links TRBV15 to TRBJ2-1; D might be TRBD1 (5 bases). With 0 bases removed from V and 9 bases from J, the gap between germline ends came to 15 bases. The CDR3 is 15 residues long. Germline CDR1 and CDR2: LNHNV and YYDKDF (reference sequence). The CDR3 DNA follows: TGTGCCACCAGCAGAGATTCCGCCCCAAGGGGTGAGCAGTTCTTC. Its translation: CATSRDSAPRGEQFF.

A few counts support this clonotype. The chain couples TRBV30 to TRBJ1-2; 7 bases map to TRBD1. Germline values: CDR1 GTSNPN, CDR2 SVGIG (reference sequence). V lost 3 bases, J lost 8 bases, and 6 bases stayed unmatched. The CDR3 contains 12 residues. The CDR3 DNA reads TGTGCCTGGAGCAAAGGGGGCGAGGGCTACACCTTC. This sequence encodes CAWSKGGEGYTF.

This clonotype is termed medium-sized (0.01 to 0.1%). This sequence joins TRBV19 and TRBJ2-2; D is possibly TRBD2 (5 bases). Germline V gene lookup returns CDR1 LNHDA and CDR2 SQIVND (reference sequence). This CDR3 is 14 amino acids long. V was cut by 3 bases and J by 5 bases, with 10 bases left in between. CDR3 loop: CASSILRATGELFF. The CDR3 DNA is TGTGCCAGTAGTATCCTGAGGGCTACCGGGGAGCTGTTTTTT. Filled out from reference TRBV19 and TRBJ2-2, the complete variable domain reads DGGITQSPKYLFRKEGQNVTLSCEQNLNHDAMYWYRQDPGQGLRLIYYSQIVNDFQKGDIAEGYSVSREKKESFPLTVTSAQKNPTAFYLCASSILRATGELFFGEGSRLTVL.

Concerning this clonotype: A much larger clone is a single base away; this may be a read error. The V gene is TRBV29-1, the J gene TRBJ1-2; D is possibly TRBD1 (6 bases). Trimming stripped 3 bases from V and 4 bases from J, with 9 bases between. This CDR3 has 12 amino acids. Germline V lookup: CDR1 SQVTM, CDR2 ANQGSEA. The CDR3 here is CSVDRGVYGYTF. DNA for the CDR3: TGCAGCGTTGACAGGGGTGTCTATGGCTACACCTTC.

V gene TRBV5-1 combines with J gene TRBJ2-7; D unclear. The germline gives CDR1 SGHRS, CDR2 YFSETQ. CDR3 length: 17 residues. V lost 0 bases to trimming and J lost 1 base, with 17 bases between them. The chain's CDR3 is CASSLAVGSAGSYEQYF. In DNA, the CDR3 is TGCGCCAGCAGCTTGGCGGTTGGGTCCGCCGGGTCCTACGAGCAGTACTTC. The full variable domain, its missing parts supplied by reference TRBV5-1 and TRBJ2-7, is KAGVTQTPRYLIKTRGQQVTLSCSPISGHRSVSWYQQTPGQGLQFLFEYFSETQRNKGNFPGRFSGRQFSNSRSEMNVSTLELGDSALYLCASSLAVGSAGSYEQYFGPGTRLTVT.

There are a few counts of this clonotype. The chain uses TRBV7-9 and TRBJ2-3, with a possible D match to TRBD1 (5 bases). This CDR3 contains 14 residues. Trimming took 0 bases from V and 6 from J, leaving 10 bases between them. Germline V gene data show CDR1 as SEHNR and CDR2 as FQNEAQ (reference sequence). The CDR3 DNA follows: TGTGCCAGCAGCTTAGCAGCAGGGTTGGATACGCAGTATTTT. It specifies CASSLAAGLDTQYF.

The table lists this clonotype with a few counts. The chain combines TRBV13 with TRBJ2-5, with D possibly being TRBD1 (6 bases). The CDR3 covers 15 residues. Between the trimmed V and J ends, which lost 1 base and 5 bases, there was a span of 14 bases. Germline CDR1 and CDR2: PRHDT and FYEKMQ (reference sequence). CDR3: CASSLEQGPKETQYF. The CDR3 DNA reads as TGTGCCAGCAGCTTAGAGCAGGGGCCGAAGGAGACCCAGTACTTC.

This rearrangement joins TRBV5-6 to TRBJ1-6; D ambiguous. This CDR3 has 14 residues. V dropped 0 bases and J dropped 10 bases, with 11 bases sitting between them. The germline V gene encodes CDR1 SGHDT and CDR2 YYEEEE. CDR3 amino acids: CASSLGEGGSPLHF. The DNA for the CDR3 is TGTGCCAGCAGCTTGGGGGAGGGCGGGTCACCCCTCCACTTT.

This clonotype occurred once. The chain links TRBV5-6 to TRBJ2-7; a possible D gene is TRBD2 (5 bases). Germline assignment: CDR1 SGHDT and CDR2 YYEEEE. The CDR3 has 16 residues. Trimming took off 2 bases at V and 5 bases at J, with 20 bases between the two ends. The DNA of the CDR3 is TGTGCCAGCAGCTTCCTTGGTGGCGGGTACTTCGACGAGCAGTACTTC. This encodes CASSFLGGGYFDEQYF.

There are a few counts of this clonotype. The J gene is TRBJ1-6, the V gene TRBV7-2; weak D call: TRBD1 (5 bases). In germline, CDR1 is SGHTA, CDR2 FQGNSA. Trimming cost V 3 bases and J 8 bases, with 14 bases left between them. The CDR3 is 15 residues long. The CDR3 DNA reads TGTGCCAGCAGCTTGGCCGAGGGGAGGGATTCACCCCTCCACTTT. Its translation is CASSLAEGRDSPLHF.

The chain uses TRBV6-5 and TRBJ2-5; the D gene is possibly TRBD2 (5 bases). V was clipped by 7 bases and J by 7 bases, with 16 bases between them. Germline loops: CDR1 MNHEY, CDR2 SVGAGI. The CDR3 covers 13 residues. The CDR3 reads CASTPYRTSTQYF. As DNA, the CDR3 is TGTGCCAGCACCCCCTATAGGACTTCGACCCAGTACTTC.

This sequence joins TRBV6-6 and TRBJ2-3, with TRBD1 matching over 10 bases. V trimming: 4 bases; J trimming: 4 bases; junction bases outside the gene matches: 8. Germline V gives CDR1 MNHNY, CDR2 SVGAGI (reference sequence). This CDR3 is built from 16 residues. CDR3 in amino acids: CASSSTGQGQADTQYF. The CDR3 DNA is TGTGCCAGCAGTTCCACGGGACAGGGGCAGGCAGATACGCAGTATTTT.

This chain connects TRBV6-6 to TRBJ1-2; D is unclear. Trimming took 5 bases from V and 3 from J, leaving 10 bases between them. Germline V gene data show CDR1 as MNHNY and CDR2 as SVGAGI (reference sequence). The CDR3 spans 13 residues. The CDR3 DNA is TGTGCCAGCAGTCAGAACCCGGACTATGGCTACACCTTC. Amino acids: CASSQNPDYGYTF.

V usage is TRBV7-2 and J usage is TRBJ2-6; D unresolved. The V end was cut by 0 bases, the J end by 4 bases, with 7 bases between. The CDR3 runs to 15 residues. CDR1 is SGHTA, CDR2 FQGNSA, per germline. The CDR3 sequence: CASSLAGPGANVLTF. The CDR3 region has the DNA TGTGCCAGCAGCTTAGCGGGTCCCGGGGCCAACGTCCTGACTTTC.

This clonotype has a count of ten or more. The chain recombines TRBV6-1 with TRBJ2-1, with D unclear. V lost 4 bases, J lost 4 bases, and 11 bases lay in between. This CDR3 is built from 14 residues. The germline V gene has CDR1 MNHNS and CDR2 SASEGT. The DNA for the CDR3 is TGTGCCAGCAGTGCCCAGGAAGGTTACAATGAGCAGTTCTTC. Translating it yields CASSAQEGYNEQFF.